These 23 T cell receptor beta chains originate from one sample sequenced in a study of OX40 agonist ivuxolimab in advanced cancers. Repertoires were generated with immunoSEQ multiplex PCR, while TCRdb's copy carries only in-frame clones and drops some. The data contain about 73,000 clones, 75% to 95% of them seen just once; the ten biggest clones take up approximately 0.49%. Specimen: CD4+ or CD8+ T cells sorted from blood, collected in a trial of the OX40 agonist ivuxolimab. These receptors originate from an adult with an advanced solid tumor such as melanoma, head and neck, liver or kidney cancer.

The CDR3, as DNA: TGTGCCAGCAGCCAACCGGACAGGGGAGGAGTACCGGGGCCCCAGCATTTT. Protein sequence: CASSQPDRGGVPGPQHF. J is TRBJ1-5 and V is TRBV4-2, with 9 nucleotides matching TRBD1. From germline, CDR1 is LGHNA and CDR2 YNFKEQ. Trimming cost V 2 bases and J 9 bases; bases outside gene matches: 14. CDR3 size: 17 residues.

The gene calls are TRBV5-6 and TRBJ2-7; TRBD1 is a possible D gene (5 bases). V lost 1 base and J 0 bases, leaving 8 bases between the germline ends. This CDR3 is built from 14 residues. The germline CDR1 and CDR2 sequences are SGHDT and YYEEEE. This CDR3 reads CASSLSGNSYEQYF. CDR3 bases: TGTGCCAGCAGCTTGTCAGGGAACTCCTACGAGCAGTACTTC.

The rearrangement joins TRBV4-3 to TRBJ1-1; D is unclear. The germline V and J ends were trimmed by 0 bases and 3 bases, with 8 bases remaining between them. The germline CDR1 and CDR2 sequences are LGHNA and YSLEER. CDR3 length: 14 residues. Written as DNA, the CDR3 is TGCGCCAGCAGCCAAGATCTTGAGCACACTGAAGCTTTCTTT. It encodes CASSQDLEHTEAFF.

This rearrangement joins TRBV7-9 to TRBJ2-7; TRBD1 agrees at 7 bases. J was trimmed by 6 bases and V by 5 bases; bases with no gene match: 16. The CDR3 consists of 16 residues. Germline V gene lookup returns CDR1 SEHNR and CDR2 FQNEAQ (reference sequence). The CDR3 region has the DNA TGTGCCAGCAGCCACCGATCGACAGGCGCAGGGGGCGAGCAGTACTTC. Encoded protein: CASSHRSTGAGGEQYF.

This clone is a singleton in its sample. The rearrangement links TRBV15 to TRBJ1-1; D is uncertain. This CDR3 contains 13 residues. Per germline, CDR1 LNHNV and CDR2 YYDKDF (reference sequence). V shed 4 bases and J shed 1 base, with 7 bases lying between them. The CDR3: CATSKYRNTEAFF. Written as DNA, the CDR3 is TGTGCCACCAGCAAATACAGGAACACTGAAGCTTTCTTT.

The chain joins TRBV4-1 to TRBJ2-3; D unresolved. V lost 0 bases to trimming and J lost 3 bases, with 13 bases between them. The CDR3 contains 16 residues. Germline V gene data show CDR1 as MGHRA and CDR2 as YSYEKL. CDR3 DNA sequence: TGCGCCAGCAGCCAAGAGTCGGCACAGAGGACAGATACGCAGTATTTT. Translation: CASSQESAQRTDTQYF.

The table lists this clone with a count of one. The chain employs TRBV7-2 and TRBJ2-1; 10 bases map to TRBD2. V was pared by 3 bases and J by 6 bases, with 8 bases of the junction left unmatched. This CDR3 is 16 amino acids long. Looked up from germline, CDR1 is SGHTA and CDR2 is FQGNSA. CDR3 sequence (DNA): TGTGCCAGCAGCTTCAGGCTAGCGGGAGCCCCCAATGAGCAGTTCTTC. This sequence encodes CASSFRLAGAPNEQFF.

CDR3 coding DNA: TGCAGCGTTGGCGAGGGCACAGATACGCAGTATTTT. Residues: CSVGEGTDTQYF. The rearrangement joins TRBV29-1 to TRBJ2-3; D remains ambiguous. V lost 4 bases and J 1 base, leaving 6 bases between the germline ends. Germline CDR1 is SQVTM and CDR2 is ANQGSEA. The CDR3 is 12 residues long.

The V and J genes are TRBV20-1 and TRBJ2-7; D is unclear. This CDR3 contains 10 residues. Germline CDR1 reads DFQATT; CDR2 reads SNEGSKA (reference sequence). Trimming cost V 4 bases and J 3 bases, with 4 bases left between them. CDR3 loop: CSATSYEQYF. The CDR3 DNA is TGCAGTGCTACCAGCTACGAGCAGTACTTC.

A word on this clone: The junction shows a germline mismatch at one end, possibly a read error. The gene calls are TRBV4-2 and TRBJ2-1; TRBD1 matches at 7 bases. Germline-derived CDR1 and CDR2 are LGHNA and YNFKEQ. The CDR3 length is 15 residues. As DNA, the CDR3 is TGTGCAAGCACCACTACAGGGGCCGCCTACAATGAGCAGTTCTTC. Translating it yields CASTTTGAAYNEQFF.

The chain joins TRBV30 to TRBJ1-2; a weak D match, TRBD1 (5 bases). Trimming removed 5 bases at V and 5 bases at J, with 21 bases between. The CDR3 contains 15 residues. Germline loops: CDR1 GTSNPN, CDR2 SVGIG (reference sequence). As DNA, the CDR3 is TGTGCCTGGGGATTCACAGGACTAGTAGTTTATGGCTACACCTTC. Protein: CAWGFTGLVVYGYTF. The full variable domain, its missing parts supplied by reference TRBV30 and TRBJ1-2, is SQTIHQWPATLVQPVGSPLSLECTVEGTSNPNLYWYRQAAGRGLQLLFYSVGIGQISSEVPQNLSASRPQDRQFILSSKKLLLSDSGFYLCAWGFTGLVVYGYTFGSGTRLTVV.

Concerning this clone itself: Other DNA sequences of this sample code for an identical CDR3. V is TRBV28 and J is TRBJ2-7; weak D call: TRBD1 (5 bases). This CDR3 contains 14 residues. Germline assignment: CDR1 MDHEN and CDR2 SYDVKM. V lost 1 base and J lost 1, with 8 bases in between. The DNA for the CDR3 is TGTGCCAGCAGTTTATTATCAGGGTCCTACGAGCAGTACTTC. Amino acids: CASSLLSGSYEQYF.

The sample holds a few counts of this clone. The chain is built from TRBV6-5 and TRBJ2-5, with D tentatively TRBD2 (6 bases). Germline lookup yields CDR1 MNHEY and CDR2 SVGAGI. Trimming removed 8 bases at V and 5 bases at J, with 21 bases between. The CDR3 has 15 amino acids. The CDR3 here is CASSSLGGVGETQYF. For the CDR3, the DNA is TGTGCCAGCTCCTCCCTCGGCGGGGTTGGGGAGACCCAGTACTTC.

The chain uses TRBV19 and TRBJ2-6; 9 bases are shared with TRBD1. There are 17 residues in the CDR3. J was trimmed by 2 bases and V by 1 base; bases with no gene match: 3. Germline lookup yields CDR1 LNHDA and CDR2 SQIVND (reference sequence). CDR3 residues: CASSIGHRGPGANVLTF. CDR3 in DNA: TGTGCCAGTAGTATAGGTCACAGGGGGCCTGGGGCCAACGTCCTGACTTTC.

The rearrangement joins TRBV19 to TRBJ1-6; D is unclear. The V gene lost 5 bases and the J gene lost 5 bases, with 7 bases spanning the gap. CDR1 and CDR2 from the germline V gene are LNHDA and SQIVND (reference sequence). The CDR3 runs 13 residues. CDR3 DNA: TGTGCCAGTAGTGCCCGGCATAATTCACCCCTCCACTTT. Its translation: CASSARHNSPLHF.

The J gene is TRBJ2-1, the V gene TRBV12-5; 9 nucleotides match TRBD1. The germline CDR1 and CDR2 sequences are LGHNT and FRNRAP. With V trimmed by 8 bases and J by 3 bases, 5 bases remained unmatched. This CDR3 contains 14 residues. The CDR3 coding sequence is TGTGCTAGTACGGGGGGACAGGGCTACAATGAGCAGTTCTTC. It is translated as CASTGGQGYNEQFF.

The chain recombines TRBV7-6 with TRBJ2-2; D is possibly TRBD1 or TRBD2 (5 bases each). The germline CDR1 and CDR2 sequences are SGHVS and FNYEAQ. This CDR3 comprises 16 residues. The germline V and J ends were trimmed by 4 bases and 4 bases, with 16 bases remaining between them. In nucleotides, the CDR3 is TGTGCCAGCAGCTCACGAGCAGGGAGAGGCACCGGGGAGCTGTTTTTT. Translation: CASSSRAGRGTGELFF.

This rearrangement joins TRBV18 to TRBJ2-7, with 8 bases matching TRBD1. This CDR3 is built from 13 residues. The J segment lost 3 bases and the V segment lost 3 bases, leaving 1 base of the junction unmatched. Germline CDR1 KGHSH, CDR2 LQKENI. CDR3 residues: CASSPTGGYEQYF. The CDR3 nucleotides are TGTGCCAGCTCACCCACAGGGGGCTACGAGCAGTACTTC.

This clone was counted only a few times. The V and J genes are TRBV18 and TRBJ1-2; no reliable D call. Germline loops: CDR1 KGHSH, CDR2 LQKENI. V was clipped by 4 bases and J by 8 bases, with 17 bases between them. The CDR3 sequence is 14 residues long. The chain's CDR3 is CASSQTVQSKGYTF. The CDR3 DNA sequence: TGTGCCAGCTCACAAACAGTTCAGTCTAAAGGCTACACCTTC.

The rearrangement joins TRBV5-8 to TRBJ2-2; D gene uncertain. Germline CDR1 reads SGHTS; CDR2 reads YDEGEE. The V gene lost 0 bases and the J gene lost 0 bases, with 6 bases spanning the gap. The CDR3 sequence is 15 residues long. The CDR3 region has the DNA TGTGCCAGCAGCTTGGGTCAGACGAACACCGGGGAGCTGTTTTTT. As protein: CASSLGQTNTGELFF.

V usage is TRBV9 and J usage is TRBJ2-1; 7 bases map to TRBD2. This CDR3 has 16 residues. Germline trimming cut 4 bases from V and 0 bases from J; bases unmatched to any gene: 7. The germline V gene encodes CDR1 SGDLS and CDR2 YYNGEE. The CDR3 region is CASSTERTSSYNEQFF. CDR3 nucleotides: TGTGCCAGCAGCACGGAGAGGACTAGCTCCTACAATGAGCAGTTCTTC.

J is TRBJ2-1 and V is TRBV7-3; 10 nucleotides line up with TRBD2. The CDR3 covers 16 residues. Trimming removed 5 bases from V and 7 bases from J; junction bases left unmatched: 11. Germline CDR1 and CDR2: SGHTA and FQGTGA. CDR3 amino acids: CASSHHSISGRNEQFF. The CDR3 nucleotides are TGTGCCAGCAGCCACCATTCAATTAGCGGGAGGAATGAGCAGTTCTTC.

This chain joins TRBV7-3 and TRBJ2-3, with 9 positions matching TRBD2. J was trimmed by 6 bases and V by 2 bases; bases with no gene match: 12. CDR1 and CDR2 from the germline V gene are SGHTA and FQGTGA. The CDR3 loop spans 17 amino acids. The CDR3, as DNA: TGTGCCAGCAGCTTAGAAGGGTCGGTAGCGGGAGCTGATACGCAGTATTTT. It encodes CASSLEGSVAGADTQYF.